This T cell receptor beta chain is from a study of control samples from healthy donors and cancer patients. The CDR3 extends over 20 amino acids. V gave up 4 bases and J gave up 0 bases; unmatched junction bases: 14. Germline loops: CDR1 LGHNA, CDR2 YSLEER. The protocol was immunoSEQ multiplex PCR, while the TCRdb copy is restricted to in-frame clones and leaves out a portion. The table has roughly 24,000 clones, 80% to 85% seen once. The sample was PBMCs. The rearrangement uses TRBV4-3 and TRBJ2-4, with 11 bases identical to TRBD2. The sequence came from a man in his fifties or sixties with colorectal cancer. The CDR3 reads CASSPDPLAGGLIAKNIQYF. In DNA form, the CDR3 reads TGCGCCAGCAGCCCAGACCCTCTAGCGGGGGGCCTTATAGCCAAAAACATTCAGTACTTC.